The source of this T cell receptor (beta chain) is a study of cytomegalovirus exposure and HLA in healthy donors. About the study: Genotyping showed roughly 77% of 300 to 450 donors falling in the Caucasian-associated ancestry cluster.

The PCR was carried out with 60 Vbeta primers and 13 Jbeta primers. Produced via immunoSEQ multiplex PCR; TCRdb's table is partial and in-frame only. The sample consists of about 210,000 clones, around 80% of them appearing once. At sampling all donors were nominally healthy, likely with unrecorded immune exposures. Germline CDR1 and CDR2: SGHRS and YFSETQ. The V gene lost 4 bases and the J gene lost 7 bases, with 17 bases spanning the gap. CDR3 length: 14 residues. The V call is TRBV5-1, the J call TRBJ1-2; D might be TRBD1 (6 bases). The sample comprised PBMCs. This TCR derives from a man in his forties in good health and CMV-seropositive. The CDR3 sequence is CASSPLRTVLGYTF. CDR3 sequence (DNA): TGCGCCAGCAGCCCTCTCCGGACAGTGCTTGGCTACACCTTC.